Below, 27 T cell receptor beta chains from the same sample are listed, as sequenced in a study of tumor and adjacent non-tumor tissue in lung cancer. The template was RNA from unsorted bulk tissue. The normal lung tissue was taken more than 3 cm from the tumor edge. A modified ARM-PCR protocol with three rounds of nested PCR amplified TCRbeta. TCRdb re-called the multiplex PCR reads through MiXCR, storing one row per CDR3 protein. The table lists about 75,000 distinct CDR3 sequences, 55% to 70% of them singletons. The sequenced sample was distant non-tumor lung tissue. These receptor sequences come from a woman aged 45 to 65 with non-small cell lung cancer.

A word on this clonotype: Relative to the germline gene, one junction end is altered; a read error may explain this. J is TRBJ2-7 and V is TRBV4-3; D is possibly TRBD2 (5 bases). The CDR3 is 13 residues long. Germline-derived CDR1 and CDR2 are LGHNA and YSLEER. In DNA, the CDR3 is TGCGCCAGTAGCCAAGAGGGCACGAACGAGCAGTACTTC. Amino acids: CASSQEGTNEQYF.

This clonotype was found once. A much larger clone lies one base from this, so it may be a read error. This sequence joins TRBV20-1 and TRBJ2-1; a weak D match, TRBD2 (6 bases). Germline-derived CDR1 and CDR2 are DFQATT and SNEGSKA (reference sequence). The CDR3 has 14 amino acids. CDR3 coding DNA: TGCAGTGCCGTTATCGGGAGCTCCTACAATGGGCAGTTCTTC. Protein product: CSAVIGSSYNGQFF.

Comment on this clonotype: This may arise from a read error, as a much more abundant clone is one base away. J is TRBJ2-2 and V is TRBV12-3 or TRBV12-4; TRBD2 is a possible D gene (5 bases). The CDR3 sequence is 14 residues long. The CDR3 sequence: CVSTRETNTGELFF. CDR3 in DNA: TGTGTCAGCACCCGGGAAACGAACACCGGGGAGCTGTTTTTT.

There are many counts of this clonotype. The chain combines TRBV13 with TRBJ1-1, with D tentatively TRBD1 (6 bases). Trimming cost V 6 bases and J 10 bases, with 15 bases left between them. Germline V gene data show CDR1 as PRHDT and CDR2 as FYEKMQ (reference sequence). The CDR3 length is 12 residues. Here the CDR3 reads CASRSSGDGAFF. For the CDR3, the DNA is TGTGCCAGCAGGTCATCAGGGGATGGAGCTTTCTTT.

In regard to this clonotype: A much larger clone differs by one base, so this may be a read error. The rearrangement joins TRBV20-1 to TRBJ2-7; 8 bases are a match to TRBD1. The CDR3 runs 15 residues. The germline CDR1 and CDR2 sequences are DFQATT and SNEGSKA (reference sequence). Losses at the gene ends were 7 bases for V and 5 bases for J; bases not matched to a gene: 16. The CDR3 coding sequence is TGCAGTGTCACCAACGGACAGGGCGGATTAGACGAGCAGTACTTC. As protein: CSVTNGQGGLDEQYF.

For this clonotype: Compared with germline, one end of the junction differs, possibly owing to a read error. The V call is TRBV5-4, the J call TRBJ2-1; D is possibly TRBD2 (6 bases). The germline CDR1 and CDR2 sequences are SGHNT and YYREEE (reference sequence). The length of the CDR3 is 15 residues. The CDR3 here is CPSRPGLADYNEQFF. In DNA form, the CDR3 reads TGTCCCAGCAGGCCAGGATTAGCGGATTACAATGAGCAGTTCTTC.

As regards this clonotype: Given a much more abundant clone one base away, this may be a read error. The gene calls are TRBV28 and TRBJ1-6; the D gene is possibly TRBD1 (6 bases). CDR3 length: 13 residues. Germline V gene lookup returns CDR1 MDHEN and CDR2 SYDVKM. The DNA for the CDR3 is TGTGCCAGTGTGGGGGGGGCTAATTCACTCCTCCACTTT. Encoded protein: CASVGGANSLLHF. The variable domain in full, with the rest retrieved from reference TRBV28 and TRBJ1-6, is DVKVTQSSRYLVKRTGEKVFLECVQDMDHENMFWYRQDPGLGLRLIYFSYDVKMKEKGDIPEGYSVSREKKERFSLILESASTNQTSMYLCASVGGANSLLHFGNGTRLTVT.

Comments on this clonotype: No conserved phenylalanine or tryptophan is present at the end of the CDR3, so a read error is the likely explanation. Because the CDR3's place on the DNA is in doubt, the DNA is left out and the CDR3 is given as listed by TCRdb. This chain links TRBV11-2 with TRBJ2-7; TRBD2, the table's D call, was not compared with the DNA. Germline lookup yields CDR1 SGHAT and CDR2 FQNNGV. The CDR3 comprises 16 residues, both ends counted. The CDR3 sequence: CASSFRASGSVNEQNL.

Concerning this clonotype: At one boundary the junction diverges from the germline segment, which might be a read error. V is TRBV29-1 and J is TRBJ2-1, with 7 bases lining up with TRBD2. This CDR3 is 16 amino acids long. CDR1 is SQVTM and CDR2 is ANQGSEA in the germline V gene. In DNA form, the CDR3 reads TGCCGCGTTGAAGATCCTCAACGGGAGGACTACAATGAGCAGTTCTTC. Amino acid sequence: CRVEDPQREDYNEQFF.

In regard to this clonotype: Possible read error: a much larger clone is one base away. The gene calls are TRBV12-3 or TRBV12-4 and TRBJ2-1; no firm D call. The length of the CDR3 is 11 residues. Trimming removed 7 bases at V and 9 bases at J, with 10 bases between. CDR3 residues: CASNFTSEQFF. CDR3 DNA: TGTGCCAGCAATTTTACCTCTGAGCAGTTCTTC.

The table lists this clonotype with many counts. The genes are TRBV6-2 or TRBV6-3 and TRBJ1-1; possible D gene TRBD1, 6 bases. The V and J ends lost 5 bases and 0 bases respectively, with 13 bases between them. The length of the CDR3 is 15 residues. Germline-derived CDR1 and CDR2 are MNHEY and SVGEGT. In DNA form, the CDR3 reads TGTGCCAGCAGTGCCCTGAGGGGGATGAACACTGAAGCTTTCTTT. Protein: CASSALRGMNTEAFF.

On this clonotype itself: Because the CDR3 is missing its conserved closing phenylalanine or tryptophan, this is likely a read error. The V call is TRBV19, the J call TRBJ2-5; D is unclear. Germline V CDR1 and CDR2: LNHDA, SQIVND (reference sequence). This CDR3 region has 13 residues. V was trimmed by 3 bases and J by 4 bases, leaving 9 bases between them. The CDR3 DNA reads TGTGCCAGTAGTATCACGGTAGCAGAGACCCAGTACCTC. It encodes CASSITVAETQYL.

The table lists this clonotype with a few counts. This sequence may be a read error, since a much larger clone differs from it by one base. The rearrangement joins TRBV20-1 to TRBJ1-2; D not resolved. From germline, CDR1 is DFQATT and CDR2 SNEGSKA (reference sequence). The CDR3 consists of 16 residues. Between the trimmed V and J ends, which lost 1 base and 4 bases, there was a span of 19 bases. CDR3 amino acids: CSARVPTDYVRYGYTF. CDR3 nucleotide sequence: TGCAGTGCTAGAGTTCCGACGGACTATGTACGCTATGGCTACACCTTC.

Note on this clonotype: At one boundary the junction diverges from the germline segment, which might be a read error. This sequence joins TRBV20-1 and TRBJ1-6; tentatively, D is TRBD1 (6 bases). The CDR3 has 15 amino acids. Germline V gives CDR1 DFQATT, CDR2 SNEGSKA (reference sequence). The CDR3 coding sequence is TGTAGTGCTAGAGACCTAGACAGGCCGTATTCACCCATCCGCTTT. It encodes CSARDLDRPYSPIRF.

The chain couples TRBV28 to TRBJ1-5; no definite D call. CDR1 and CDR2 (germline): MDHEN, SYDVKM. CDR3 length: 13 residues. V was pared by 5 bases and J by 0 bases, with 5 bases between. CDR3 sequence: CASSPDSNQPQHF. CDR3 sequence (DNA): TGTGCCAGCAGTCCGGATAGCAATCAGCCCCAGCATTTT.

The V and J genes are TRBV7-9 and TRBJ2-3; D is unclear. The length of the CDR3 is 14 residues. CDR1 SEHNR and CDR2 FQNEAQ come from the germline V gene (reference sequence). The V end was cut by 2 bases, the J end by 1 base, with 7 bases between. This CDR3 reads CASSLTLGTDTQYF. CDR3 nucleotide sequence: TGTGCCAGCAGCTTAACGCTAGGCACAGATACGCAGTATTTT.

A word on this clonotype: Since a much larger clone is just one base distant, this may be a read error. The chain combines TRBV20-1 with TRBJ2-5; perhaps TRBD2 as D (6 bases). The CDR3 is 13 amino acids. Germline loops: CDR1 DFQATT, CDR2 SNEGSKA (reference sequence). In DNA, the CDR3 is TGCGGTGCTATGGCGGGGAGCTTGGGGACCCAGTACTTC. Amino acid sequence: CGAMAGSLGTQYF.

About this clonotype: This may arise from a read error, as a much more abundant clone is one base away. The chain has TRBV20-1 and TRBJ1-6, with D possibly TRBD1 on 6 matching bases. Trimming stripped 6 bases from V and 7 bases from J, with 19 bases between. Germline V lookup: CDR1 DFQATT, CDR2 SNEGSKA (reference sequence). The CDR3 spans 15 residues. The DNA of the CDR3 is TGCAGTGCCGAAATCCGCGGGACATTCAATTCACCCCTCCACTTT. It translates to CSAEIRGTFNSPLHF.

With regard to this clonotype: At one end, the junction sequence differs from germline, possibly due to a read error. V and J are TRBV10-3 and TRBJ2-7; 9 bases align to TRBD1. CDR3 size: 12 residues. The germline V gene has CDR1 ENHRY and CDR2 SYGVKD. CDR3 residues: CSISEEGTGYDF. Here the CDR3 DNA reads TGTTCCATCAGTGAGGAGGGGACAGGGTATGACTTC.

For this clonotype: One junction end disagrees with the germline gene, perhaps due to a read error. The chain joins TRBV7-2 to TRBJ1-1; D is unresolved. The CDR3 extends over 14 amino acids. CDR1 is SGHTA and CDR2 is FQGNSA in the germline V gene. The CDR3 here is CASTQVSMNTEAFF. In nucleotides, the CDR3 is TGCGCCAGCACCCAAGTCAGCATGAACACTGAAGCTTTCTTT.

In the case of this clonotype: A junction end diverges from the germline sequence, so it may reflect a read error. The chain joins TRBV20-1 to TRBJ2-1; TRBD2 matches at 9 bases. This CDR3 comprises 14 residues. Germline loops: CDR1 DFQATT, CDR2 SNEGSKA (reference sequence). The CDR3 nucleotides read TGCAGTGCTATAGCGGGAGAGCTCGGGAATGAACAGTTCTTC. Translation: CSAIAGELGNEQFF.

A note on this clonotype: As the CDR3 is not closed by the conserved phenylalanine or tryptophan, this likely results from a read error. J is TRBJ2-7 and V is TRBV20-1; the D is unclear. Germline lookup yields CDR1 DFQATT and CDR2 SNEGSKA (reference sequence). The CDR3 sequence is 14 residues long. The V end lost 3 bases, the J end lost 0 bases, and 12 bases lay between the germline ends. In DNA, the CDR3 is TGCAGTGCTAGCGGCCGCGCCAGCTCCTACGAGCAGTACTCA. This translates into CSASGRASSYEQYS.

V and J are TRBV12-3 or TRBV12-4 and TRBJ2-2, with TRBD1 as a possible D gene (5 bases). The CDR3 is 16 residues long. The germline V and J ends were trimmed by 4 bases and 3 bases, with 15 bases remaining between them. The CDR3 nucleotides read TGTGCCAGCAGTTCCAGGACAAGGGGATACACCGGGGAGCTGTTTTTT. Its translation is CASSSRTRGYTGELFF.

This clonotype appeared many times. This chain links TRBV20-1 with TRBJ1-1; 9 nucleotides agree with TRBD1. The CDR3 has 14 amino acids. Germline CDR1 DFQATT, CDR2 SNEGSKA (reference sequence). J gave up 4 bases and V 8 bases, and 11 bases lay outside the gene matches. The CDR3: CSPLTGGFVTEAFF. Written as DNA, the CDR3 is TGCAGTCCGTTAACAGGGGGCTTCGTCACTGAAGCTTTCTTT.

Worth noting for this clonotype: At one boundary the junction diverges from the germline segment, which might be a read error. This rearrangement joins TRBV20-1 to TRBJ2-1; D tentatively fits TRBD1 or TRBD2 (5 bases each). CDR3 length: 15 residues. CDR1 is DFQATT, CDR2 SNEGSKA, per germline (reference sequence). CDR3 loop: CSAASTMRGYNKQFF. DNA for the CDR3: TGCAGTGCAGCCTCGACTATGAGGGGCTACAATAAGCAGTTCTTC.

A remark on this clonotype: The junction departs from the called germline gene at one end, perhaps through a read error. The chain recombines TRBV30 with TRBJ1-1; 10 bases align to TRBD1. The CDR3 is 15 amino acids. Germline V gene data show CDR1 as GTSNPN and CDR2 as SVGIG (reference sequence). As DNA, the CDR3 is TGTGCTTTCAAAGACCGGGACAGGGGAAATACTGAAGCTTCCTTT. Amino acid sequence: CAFKDRDRGNTEASF. The full variable domain, rest sourced from reference TRBV30 and TRBJ1-1, is SQTIHQWPATLVQPVGSPLSLECTVEGTSNPNLYWYRQAAGRGLQLLFYSVGIGQISSEVPQNLSASRPQDRQFILSSKKLLLSDSGFYLCAFKDRDRGNTEASFGQGTRLTVV.

Remarks on this clonotype: Sequence at one end of the junction differs from germline and may be a read error. The chain has TRBV11-2 and TRBJ1-1; D is undetermined. The CDR3 has 14 amino acids. Per germline, CDR1 SGHAT and CDR2 FQNNGV. The CDR3 loop is CASVLDVGYTGAFF. The CDR3, as DNA: TGTGCCAGCGTCCTGGACGTGGGGTACACTGGAGCTTTCTTT. The full variable domain, in which reference TRBV11-2 and TRBJ1-1 provide the parts outside the CDR3, is EAGVAQSPRYKIIEKRQSVAFWCNPISGHATLYWYQQILGQGPKLLIQFQNNGVVDDSQLPKDRFSAERLKGVDSTLKIQPAKLEDSAVYLCASVLDVGYTGAFFGQGTRLTVV.